This paragraph covers one T cell receptor beta chain sequence. Its antigen is undetermined. The sample's time point: baseline, week 1 (first vaccination visit). The treatment here: pre-vaccination baseline after standard-of-care therapy. The CDR3 runs 14 residues. With 3 bases removed from V and 7 bases from J, the gap between germline ends came to 15 bases. Germline CDR1 LNHDA, CDR2 SQIVND (reference sequence). These data belong to a study of a mutant IDH1 vaccine in newly diagnosed glioma. Study-level background: Males made up about 62% and females approximately 38% of treated patients, whose mean age was about 41 years. Receipt of radiotherapy, temozolomide, or both preceded the study, and most received both.

Repertoires were generated with immunoSEQ multiplex PCR, while TCRdb's copy carries only in-frame clones and drops some. The table lists around 82,000 clones, approximately 80% of them singletons. Study-wide results and limits: Immune responses induced by the vaccine were seen in less than 95% of patients, spanning multiple MHC alleles.

V is TRBV19 and J is TRBJ1-2; the D is unclear. The source of this sequence is a middle-aged man with glioma. Some clones in this sample may be carry-over from other donors' samples. The starting material was PBMCs, obtained from a glioma patient treated with radiotherapy, temozolomide or both. The CDR3 sequence: CASSIGRRVSGYTF. In DNA, the CDR3 is TGTGCCAGTAGTATCGGACGGAGGGTCTCTGGCTACACCTTC.